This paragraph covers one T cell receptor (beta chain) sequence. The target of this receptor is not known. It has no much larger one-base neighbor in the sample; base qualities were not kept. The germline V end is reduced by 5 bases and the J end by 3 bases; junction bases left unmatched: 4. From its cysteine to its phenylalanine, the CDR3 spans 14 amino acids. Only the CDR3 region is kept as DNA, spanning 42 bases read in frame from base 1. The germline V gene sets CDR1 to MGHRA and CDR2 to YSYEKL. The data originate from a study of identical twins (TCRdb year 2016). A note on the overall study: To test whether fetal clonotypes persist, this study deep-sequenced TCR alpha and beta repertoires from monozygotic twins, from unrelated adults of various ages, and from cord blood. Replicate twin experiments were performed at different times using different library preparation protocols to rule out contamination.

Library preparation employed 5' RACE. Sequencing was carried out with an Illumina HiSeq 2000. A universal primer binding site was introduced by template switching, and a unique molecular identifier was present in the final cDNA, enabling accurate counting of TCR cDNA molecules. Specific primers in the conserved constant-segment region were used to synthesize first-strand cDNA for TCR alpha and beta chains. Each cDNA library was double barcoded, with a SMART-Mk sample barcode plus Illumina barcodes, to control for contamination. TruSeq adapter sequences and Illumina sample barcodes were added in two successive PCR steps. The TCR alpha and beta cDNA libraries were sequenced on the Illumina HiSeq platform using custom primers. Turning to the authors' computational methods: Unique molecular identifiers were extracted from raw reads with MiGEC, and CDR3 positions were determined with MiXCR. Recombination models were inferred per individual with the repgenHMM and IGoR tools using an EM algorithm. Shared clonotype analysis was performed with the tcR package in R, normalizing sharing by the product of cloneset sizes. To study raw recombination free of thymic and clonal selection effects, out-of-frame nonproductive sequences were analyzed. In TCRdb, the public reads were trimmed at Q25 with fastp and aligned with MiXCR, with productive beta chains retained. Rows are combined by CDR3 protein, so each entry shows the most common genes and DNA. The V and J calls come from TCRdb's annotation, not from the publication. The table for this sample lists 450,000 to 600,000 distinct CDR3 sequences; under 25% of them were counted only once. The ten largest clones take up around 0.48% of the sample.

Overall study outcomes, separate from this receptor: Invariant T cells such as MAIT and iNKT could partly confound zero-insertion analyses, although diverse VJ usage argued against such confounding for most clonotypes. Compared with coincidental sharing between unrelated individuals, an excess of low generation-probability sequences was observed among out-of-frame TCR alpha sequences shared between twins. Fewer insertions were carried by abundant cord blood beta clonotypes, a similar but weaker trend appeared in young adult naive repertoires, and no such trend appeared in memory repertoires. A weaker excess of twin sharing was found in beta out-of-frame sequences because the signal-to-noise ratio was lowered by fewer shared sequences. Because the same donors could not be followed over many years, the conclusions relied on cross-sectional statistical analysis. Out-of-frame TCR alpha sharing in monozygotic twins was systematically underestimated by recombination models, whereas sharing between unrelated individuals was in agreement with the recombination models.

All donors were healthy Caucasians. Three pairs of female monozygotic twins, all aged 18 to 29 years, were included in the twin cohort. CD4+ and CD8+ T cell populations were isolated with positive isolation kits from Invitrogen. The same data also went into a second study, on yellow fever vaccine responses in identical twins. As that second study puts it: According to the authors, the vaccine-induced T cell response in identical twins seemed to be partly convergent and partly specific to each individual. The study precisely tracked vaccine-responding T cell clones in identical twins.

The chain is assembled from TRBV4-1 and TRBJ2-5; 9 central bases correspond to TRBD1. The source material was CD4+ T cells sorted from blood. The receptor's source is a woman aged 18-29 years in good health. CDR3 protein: CASSGRQGEETQYF. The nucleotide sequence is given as TGCGCCAGCAGCGGCCGACAGGGGGAAGAGACCCAGTACTTC.